Below, one T cell receptor (beta chain) is given with its context. This sample was included in a study of cytomegalovirus exposure and HLA in healthy donors. After removal of 5 bases from V and 4 bases from J, the junction contained 3 bases not matched to a gene. The germline CDR1 and CDR2 sequences are SEHNR and FQNEAQ (reference sequence). This CDR3 has 14 amino acids. In the PCR, 60 Vbeta and 13 Jbeta primers were used. The data were produced by immunoSEQ multiplex PCR, yet TCRdb's version contains in-frame clones alone and is incomplete. The table includes 100,000 or so clones, around three quarters detected once.

The sample was PBMCs. The receptor was derived from a man aged 45-60 years in good health and CMV-seropositive. The genes are TRBV7-9 and TRBJ2-7, with 12 bases that match TRBD1. The chain's CDR3 is CASSRDRGQYEQYF. The CDR3 DNA sequence: TGTGCCAGCAGCCGGGACAGGGGGCAGTACGAGCAGTACTTC.